A single T cell receptor (beta chain) is shown here with its context. What this receptor recognizes is not known. No qualities accompany the bases; no much larger clone lies one base away. Receptor libraries were prepared by the immunoSEQ multiplex PCR assay. A mixture of 60 forward primers for TCR Vbeta segments and 13 reverse primers for TCR Jbeta segments was used in the multiplex PCR. Amplification of the CDR3 region of rearranged TCR beta genes was performed with a multiplex PCR assay on genomic DNA. On the Illumina HiSeq System, the amplified TCR beta libraries were sequenced as 87-base-pair reads. On the authors' methods: A later analysis counted some 80 million unique TCR beta chains across the 700 or so repertoires, and 10 million to 11 million of these chains were shared by at least two donors. A nearest-neighbor algorithm error-corrected the raw reads and collapsed the reads into unique sequences, merging closely related sequences to remove PCR and sequencing errors. Alignment of CDR3 sequences to IMGT reference sequences was used to assign V, D and J gene segments. For a sequence to be retained, a match of at least six nucleotides was required to both a V gene segment and a J gene segment. Rearrangements were classified as productive when the CDR3 lacked stop codons and remained in frame with V and J, and all other rearrangements were classified as non-productive. CDR3 was defined according to IMGT convention as the region running from the second conserved V-encoded cysteine to the conserved J-encoded phenylalanine. In an earlier analysis of just under 600 of the donors, sequences lacking an unambiguous match to a single V gene segment were excluded. In an earlier analysis of 587 of the donors, V segments were called functional above 56.7% productive rearrangements and were called segregating when the between-donor standard deviation exceeded 5%. To diagnose cytomegalovirus status from the catalog of TCR beta chain sequences, a statistical classification framework was built. A later analysis assigned V and J genes by comparing TCR nucleotide sequences with IMGT/GENE-DB human TR gene sequences. The TCRdist pipeline was used in a later analysis to assign CDR3 sequences and most-parsimonious VDJ recombination scenarios. In a later analysis, each TCR beta chain was defined by its CDR3 amino acid sequence together with its V-gene family, and reads lacking a unique V-gene family were excluded. To address suspected cross-contamination and a sequencing artifact, a later analysis removed approximately 600 highly shared, low-generation-probability nucleotide sequences. In a later analysis, a clonal expansion index was calculated for each public chain from normalized within-repertoire ranks of inferred template counts. A later analysis computed generation probabilities with a VDJ recombination model fitted to out-of-frame rearrangements, and checked the results against IGoR. In a later analysis, TCR-TCR, TCR-HLA and TCR-CMV co-occurrence was scored with hypergeometric tests, and a repertoire-size bias correction was applied to TCR pairs. To estimate false discovery rates, a later analysis permuted the HLA or CMV assignments 20 times. In a later analysis, co-occurring TCRs were grouped using DBSCAN, and TCRdist sequence similarity was added for clustering within HLA-allele-positive subsets. Co-occurrence clustering excluded repertoires with fewer than 30,000 or more than 120,000 public chains, plus five with anomalous nucleotide sharing. As stored in TCRdb, this immuneACCESS dataset retains in-frame rearrangements with V and J assigned. A fraction of the clones does not appear; measured against another copy, unresolved V genes explain less than half of the discrepancy, and the remainder lacks a known reason. That table is the source of V, J and clone size, and D and trimming were worked out from the DNA. This sample has about 160,000 clones in its table, and around 82% of those were observed once. About 1.5% of the sample comes from the top ten.

The data derive from a study of cytomegalovirus exposure and HLA in healthy donors (dated by TCRdb to between 2016 and 2019). Broadly, across the study: An earlier analysis of 587 of the donors reported 250 to 350 Gb of sequence data and 117 million unique TCR beta sequences obtained from around 190 million T cells. To decide whether each TCR beta V gene segment behaved as functional or pseudogenic, an earlier analysis of 587 of the donors relied on high-throughput TCR beta sequencing. HLA typing included class I and class II loci at four-digit resolution. Every discovery cohort repertoire had been produced on one sequencing platform. Genome-wide SNP genotypes for about three fifths of the 666 donors were used in a later genetic analysis, which treated that subset as a discovery cohort. Among about 390 genotyped donors of the cohort, an average of roughly 240,000 unique TCR beta nucleotide sequences were sequenced per donor, around 20% of them non-productive. Of the 350 to 450 genotyped donors, 80% to 90% were placed in the genetic ancestry cluster associated with self-reported Caucasian donors. To study patterns of TCR occurrence, a later analysis re-analyzed previously published TCR beta repertoires from 550 to 800 donors and added high-resolution HLA genotyping. The number of typed donors differed by locus: about 620-640 for A, B, C, DRB1 and DQB1; about 520 for DQA1; some 610 for DPA1; and 400 to 480 for DPB1. Rather than using new phenotypic data, the later analysis identified candidate immune exposures from TCR beta sequences and from how often those sequences occurred across donors. The study was designed to test whether signatures of past pathogen exposure could be identified by cataloging public T cell receptors. The study profiled the T cell repertoires of about 720 subjects by immunosequencing and related them to cytomegalovirus serostatus. High-throughput TCR immunosequencing, statistical association of individual TCRs with disease status, and machine learning were combined to predict cytomegalovirus infection status. Several DR-DQ haplotypes were handled as single units for association and clustering because linkage in the cohort was strong. A separate validation cohort of about 110 different subjects was used in addition to the approximately 670-subject first cohort. Donor age, sex, ethnicity and CMV serostatus were compiled together with the repertoire data. An early release that covered about 640 HLA-typed donors contained around 300 gigabases of sequencing data and 75 million to 100 million unique TCR sequences.

The investigation overall reported the following: The only immune exposure information available for the cohort was CMV serostatus. A further reported finding was that TCR beta sequences accurately predicted the HLA-A and HLA-B alleles for most subjects in the first cohort. Some IMGT-functional V segments, including TRBV6-2 and TRBV6-3, could not be told apart with the 87-base-pair reads, so those segments were excluded. The presence/absence analyses assumed that sequencing depth was roughly uniform across donors, and that assumption may not be true. The classifier was reported to diagnose cytomegalovirus status with high specificity and sensitivity in both the original and validation cohorts. According to a later analysis, parvovirus B19, influenza, CMV and Epstein-Barr virus appeared linked to several top co-occurrence clusters. In this cohort, only TCR beta chains were sequenced, and detectable features were limited by the absence of alpha or paired-chain data. In a later genetic analysis, a missense DCLRE1C variant was associated with V-gene and J-gene trimming of TCR beta chains, and the association was replicated in an independent cohort. The study listed 164 TCR beta chains as associated with cytomegalovirus. In vitro tests confirmed that a few of the cytomegalovirus-associated TCR beta chains recognize cytomegalovirus antigens. Because some donors lacked HLA typing at each locus, the association tests relied only on the typed subset. The authors suggested that the approach could potentially be generalized to other disease states and immunological phenotypes. Most TCR sequences were seen in very few donors, while some public TCRs were found in many individuals. In a later analysis, the rate of TCR association differed among HLA loci, with DRB1 alleles having the most associated TCRs and HLA-C alleles having the fewest. In a later analysis, HLA-associated TCR beta chains showed more clonal expansion and lower generation probabilities than non-associated chains that were equally common. A later genetic analysis reported fewer N-insertions in productive TCRs among donors in an Asian-associated ancestry cluster than the roughly 640-donor mean. When HLA alleles, especially DR and DQ, strongly co-occurred, TCR associations were difficult to assign to individual alleles. Some 16 rarely observed V segments, including chromosome 9 orphons, were excluded from the earlier analysis of several hundred of the donors because counts were too low. A later analysis associated 16,951 TCR beta sequences with specific HLA alleles at a false discovery rate of 0.05. In a later analysis, most CMV-associated TCR beta chains were found to appear HLA-restricted, with HLA associations seemingly driven largely by CMV exposure. Correlated functional status among segregating V segments might be attributable to linkage disequilibrium, but an unknown experimental factor could not be ruled out. A cluster of highly shared sequence variants was judged likely to be a technical artifact of the sequencing pipeline. An earlier analysis of several hundred of the donors showed that most TCR beta V segments appeared in productive rearrangements either about 87% or about 30% of the time, which broadly matched IMGT annotations.

The germline V end is reduced by 5 bases and the J end by 2 bases; junction bases left unmatched: 2. The germline V gene (reference sequence) yields SSHAT for CDR1 and FNYEAQ for CDR2. Inclusive of the bounding cysteine and phenylalanine, the CDR3 is 15 residues long. Only CDR3 DNA is held: 45 bases, read in frame from base 1. The cohort comprised under 700 healthy bone marrow donors. At the time of sampling, every cohort member was nominally healthy, though immune exposures that went unrecorded were likely present. The donor was CMV seronegative and belonged to the group of more than 300 seronegative cohort members. Each donor provided a peripheral blood sample, and peripheral blood mononuclear cells were used for TCR beta sequencing. The Qiagen DNeasy Blood Extraction Kit was used to extract genomic DNA from the blood cell samples.

The receptor's source is a male donor in good health and CMV-seronegative. Sequences were obtained from PBMCs. The V gene is TRBV7-7 and the J gene is TRBJ2-5; 13 nucleotides in the junction match TRBD2. The CDR3 corresponds to CASSQLAGGQETQYF. Here is the DNA: TGTGCCAGCAGCCAACTAGCGGGGGGGCAAGAGACCCAGTACTTC.